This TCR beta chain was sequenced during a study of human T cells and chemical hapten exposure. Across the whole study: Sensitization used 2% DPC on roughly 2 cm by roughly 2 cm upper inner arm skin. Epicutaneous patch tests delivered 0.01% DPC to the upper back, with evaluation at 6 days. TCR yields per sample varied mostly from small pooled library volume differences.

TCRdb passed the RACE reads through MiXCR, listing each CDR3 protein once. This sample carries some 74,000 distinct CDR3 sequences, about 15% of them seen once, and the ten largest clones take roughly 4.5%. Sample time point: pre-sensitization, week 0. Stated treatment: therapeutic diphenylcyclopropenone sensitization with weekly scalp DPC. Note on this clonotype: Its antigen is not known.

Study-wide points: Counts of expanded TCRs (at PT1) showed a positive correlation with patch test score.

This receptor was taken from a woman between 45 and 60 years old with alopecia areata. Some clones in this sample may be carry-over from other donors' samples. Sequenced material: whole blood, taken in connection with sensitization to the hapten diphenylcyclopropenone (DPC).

The DNA of the CDR3 is TGTGCCAGCAGTTACTCAATCGGCGGGAGTAGGGGCACCGGGGAGCTGTTTTTT. Translated, it gives CASSYSIGGSRGTGELFF. The chain uses TRBV6-6 and TRBJ2-2, with 7 bases matching TRBD2. The CDR3 totals 18 residues. V shed 0 bases and J 4 bases; nucleotides not matched to a gene: 11. The germline V gene encodes CDR1 MNHNY and CDR2 SVGAGI (reference sequence).